Shown below are 17 T cell receptor beta chains from a single sample sequenced in a study of OX40 agonist ivuxolimab in advanced cancers. Using immunoSEQ multiplex PCR, the repertoire was profiled, and TCRdb retains in-frame clones only, with some absent. The sample lists 50,000 to 55,000 clones, 60% to 80% occurring once. Source: CD4+ or CD8+ T cells sorted from blood, taken in a trial of the OX40 agonist ivuxolimab. These receptors were taken from an adult with an advanced solid tumor such as melanoma, head and neck, liver or kidney cancer.

This sequence joins TRBV7-8 and TRBJ1-1, with a possible D match to TRBD1 (5 bases). Germline V gene sequence: CDR1 SGHVS, CDR2 FQNEAQ. The CDR3 is made up of 16 amino acids. The V end lost 2 bases, the J end lost 0 bases, and 13 bases lay between the germline ends. CDR3 bases: TGTGCCAGCAGCTTACTAGTGGGACGGATGAACACTGAAGCTTTCTTT. As protein: CASSLLVGRMNTEAFF.

The rearrangement joins TRBV9 to TRBJ2-1; D may be TRBD1 (6 bases). Germline loops: CDR1 SGDLS, CDR2 YYNGEE. The ends were cut back, 0 bases at V and 8 bases at J, with 9 bases in the middle. The CDR3 has 13 amino acids. Here the CDR3 reads CASSVVQGHEQFF. The DNA for the CDR3 is TGTGCCAGCAGCGTAGTACAGGGACATGAGCAGTTCTTC.

The chain couples TRBV7-2 to TRBJ2-5; D perhaps matches TRBD1 (6 bases). Trimming left V 5 bases short and J 1 base short, with 14 bases between. In germline, CDR1 is SGHTA, CDR2 FQGNSA. The CDR3 spans 15 residues. CDR3 residues: CASSPWGRIQETQYF. The CDR3 DNA follows: TGTGCCAGCAGCCCCTGGGGGCGGATCCAAGAGACCCAGTACTTC.

V and J are TRBV6-7 and TRBJ1-1, with D perhaps matching TRBD1 (5 bases). TRBV6-7 is reported as an ORF; its role is uncertain. CDR3 length: 14 amino acids. V was shortened by 7 bases and J by 4 bases, with 16 bases between the two germline ends. In nucleotides, the CDR3 is TGTGCCAGCACCGAGGGACGGAACTTCACTGAAGCTTTCTTT. It specifies CASTEGRNFTEAFF.

The chain recombines TRBV5-1 with TRBJ1-6, with 7 bases identical to TRBD1. The V segment lost 0 bases and the J segment 0 bases; nucleotides outside the gene matches: 6. The CDR3 has 18 residues. Germline V CDR1 and CDR2: SGHRS, YFSETQ. The chain's CDR3 is CASSLASTGSSYNSPLHF. CDR3 DNA: TGCGCCAGCAGCTTGGCCTCGACAGGGAGCTCCTATAATTCACCCCTCCACTTT.

The genes are TRBV11-3 and TRBJ2-2, with 7 bases lining up with TRBD1. This CDR3 is built from 13 residues. The V and J ends lost 5 bases and 6 bases, in that order; junction bases with no gene match: 3. CDR1 is SGHNT and CDR2 is YENEEA in the germline V gene. CDR3 DNA: TGTGCCAGCAGCGACAGGGTTTCCGGGGAGCTGTTTTTT. Translating it yields CASSDRVSGELFF.

This clone was observed a few times. This chain joins TRBV27 and TRBJ2-5, with TRBD2 matching over 7 bases. The V gene end was trimmed by 6 bases and the J gene end by 13 bases; junction bases not matched to a gene: 26. The V gene's germline CDR1 is MNHEY and CDR2 SMNVEV (reference sequence). The CDR3 consists of 17 residues. The CDR3 DNA reads as TGTGCCAGCAGGCTGTCCTCTACTATGGGGGGGATGGGAGCCCTGTACTTC. It is translated as CASRLSSTMGGMGALYF.

This chain uses TRBV10-2 with TRBJ2-4; D unclear. CDR3 length: 16 amino acids. V was clipped by 4 bases and J by 0 bases, with 13 bases between them. Germline V gene lookup returns CDR1 WSHSY and CDR2 SAAADI. The CDR3 sequence: CASSAGSQLAKNIQYF. The DNA for the CDR3 is TGCGCCAGCAGTGCGGGCTCCCAGCTAGCCAAAAACATTCAGTACTTC.

The rearrangement joins TRBV9 to TRBJ1-2; D not resolved. The CDR3 runs 13 residues. Germline assignment: CDR1 SGDLS and CDR2 YYNGEE. V was shortened by 4 bases and J by 3 bases, with 10 bases between the two germline ends. The CDR3 sequence: CASSFPGDYGYTF. The CDR3 nucleotides are TGTGCCAGCAGCTTTCCCGGTGACTATGGCTACACCTTC.

This clone showed up just a few times. The genes are TRBV6-1 and TRBJ2-1; 10 nucleotides match TRBD1. Trimming at V came to 1 base and at J to 7 bases, leaving 10 bases not matched to a gene. CDR3 length: 17 residues. Germline-derived CDR1 and CDR2 are MNHNS and SASEGT. This chain's CDR3 is CASSEGLRQGARNEQFF. The CDR3 DNA is TGTGCCAGCAGTGAAGGGTTAAGACAGGGGGCTAGGAATGAGCAGTTCTTC.

The chain links TRBV5-6 to TRBJ2-5; 12 positions agree with TRBD2. With the DNA end fitting TRBJ2-7 better, the J assignment may be wrong. Germline V gene lookup returns CDR1 SGHDT and CDR2 YYEEEE. The CDR3 is made up of 15 amino acids. CDR3 sequence reads: CASRKTSGGSYEQYF. CDR3 nucleotide sequence: TGTGCCAGCAGAAAGACTAGCGGGGGCTCCTACGAGCAGTACTTC.

The V and J genes are TRBV6-4 and TRBJ1-6; TRBD1 might be the D (6 bases). Germline values: CDR1 MRHNA, CDR2 SNTAGT. With 6 bases removed from V and 0 bases from J, the gap between germline ends came to 6 bases. There are 14 residues in the CDR3. In DNA, the CDR3 is TGTGCCAGCAGGGACAGCTCCTATAATTCACCCCTCCACTTT. Protein: CASRDSSYNSPLHF.

V gene TRBV5-1 combines with J gene TRBJ2-1; 11 bases match TRBD2. The CDR3 is 15 residues long. The germline V gene has CDR1 SGHRS and CDR2 YFSETQ. V shed 0 bases and J 7 bases; nucleotides not matched to a gene: 3. The CDR3 here is CASSLDSGRGNEQFF. In nucleotides, the CDR3 is TGCGCCAGCAGCTTGGATAGCGGGAGGGGAAATGAGCAGTTCTTC. The whole variable domain, filled in from reference TRBV5-1 and TRBJ2-1, reads KAGVTQTPRYLIKTRGQQVTLSCSPISGHRSVSWYQQTPGQGLQFLFEYFSETQRNKGNFPGRFSGRQFSNSRSEMNVSTLELGDSALYLCASSLDSGRGNEQFFGPGTRLTVL.

The V gene is TRBV7-2, the J gene TRBJ2-7, with TRBD2 matching over 10 bases. The CDR3 consists of 15 residues. V lost 4 bases, J lost 7 bases, and 10 bases stayed unmatched. Germline CDR1 reads SGHTA; CDR2 reads FQGNSA. Here the CDR3 reads CASSSIAGGSGEQYF. CDR3 in DNA: TGTGCCAGCAGCTCTATAGCGGGGGGCTCTGGTGAGCAGTACTTC.

CDR3 sequence reads: CAISTGGSNEKLFF. The CDR3 DNA is TGTGCCATCAGTACAGGGGGTTCTAATGAAAAACTGTTTTTT. The chain has TRBV10-3 and TRBJ1-4; 8 bases fit TRBD1. The CDR3 has 14 amino acids. CDR1 ENHRY and CDR2 SYGVKD come from the germline V gene. The trim removed 5 bases at V and 3 bases at J, leaving 2 bases unmatched.

The chain recombines TRBV2 with TRBJ1-5; D is uncertain. The CDR3 runs to 13 residues. The V gene lost 6 bases and the J gene lost 1 base, with 7 bases spanning the gap. Germline V gene data show CDR1 as SNHLY and CDR2 as FYNNEI. The CDR3 DNA reads TGTGCCAGCAGACCCGACAGCAATCAGCCCCAGCATTTT. Translating it yields CASRPDSNQPQHF. The full variable domain, in which reference TRBV2 and TRBJ1-5 provide the parts outside the CDR3, is EPEVTQTPSHQVTQMGQEVILRCVPISNHLYFYWYRQILGQKVEFLVSFYNNEISEKSEIFDDQFSVERPDGSNFTLKIRSTKLEDSAMYFCASRPDSNQPQHFGDGTRLSIL.

This clone was picked up a small number of times. V usage is TRBV10-3 and J usage is TRBJ2-7; D possibly corresponds to TRBD1 (5 bases). In germline, CDR1 is ENHRY, CDR2 SYGVKD. Trimming took off 3 bases at V and 6 bases at J, with 18 bases between the two ends. The CDR3 is made up of 15 amino acids. Here the CDR3 reads CAISDGLRQGGEQYF. The CDR3 DNA reads as TGTGCCATCAGTGATGGGTTGAGGCAGGGCGGCGAGCAGTACTTC.